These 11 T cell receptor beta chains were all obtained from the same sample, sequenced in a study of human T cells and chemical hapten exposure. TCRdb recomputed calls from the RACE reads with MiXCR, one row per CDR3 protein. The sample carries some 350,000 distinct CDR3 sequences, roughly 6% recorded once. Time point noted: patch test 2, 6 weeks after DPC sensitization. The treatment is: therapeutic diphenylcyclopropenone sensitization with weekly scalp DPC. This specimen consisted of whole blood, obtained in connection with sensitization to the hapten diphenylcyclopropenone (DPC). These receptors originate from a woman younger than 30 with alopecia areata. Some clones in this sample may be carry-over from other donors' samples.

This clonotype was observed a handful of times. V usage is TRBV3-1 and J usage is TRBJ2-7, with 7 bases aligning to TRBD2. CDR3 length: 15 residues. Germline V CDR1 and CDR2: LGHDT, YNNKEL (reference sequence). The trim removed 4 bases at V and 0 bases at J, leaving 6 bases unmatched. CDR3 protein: CASSPAGGSSYEQYF. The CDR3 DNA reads TGTGCCAGCAGCCCCGCCGGGGGGAGCTCCTACGAGCAGTACTTC.

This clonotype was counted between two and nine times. The CDR3 DNA sequence: TGCGCCAGCAGCCCGGCCGTGACTCAAACTAACAATGAGCAGTTCTTC. Translation gives CASSPAVTQTNNEQFF. The V call is TRBV5-1, the J call TRBJ2-1, with no clear D. CDR3 length: 16 amino acids. Deletions cut 4 bases from V and 5 bases from J, with 19 bases between. Looked up from germline, CDR1 is SGHRS and CDR2 is YFSETQ.

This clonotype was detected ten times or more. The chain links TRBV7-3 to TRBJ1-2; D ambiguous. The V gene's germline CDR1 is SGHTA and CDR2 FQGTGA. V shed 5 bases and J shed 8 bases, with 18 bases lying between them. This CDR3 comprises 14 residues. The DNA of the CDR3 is TGTGCCAGCAGCCTCCCGGGAGCGGCGGGGGGCTACACCTTC. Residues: CASSLPGAAGGYTF. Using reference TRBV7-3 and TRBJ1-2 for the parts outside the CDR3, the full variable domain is GAGVSQTPSNKVTEKGKYVELRCDPISGHTALYWYRQSLGQGPEFLIYFQGTGAADDSGLPNDRFFAVRPEGSVSTLKIQRTERGDSAVYLCASSLPGAAGGYTFGSGTRLTVV.

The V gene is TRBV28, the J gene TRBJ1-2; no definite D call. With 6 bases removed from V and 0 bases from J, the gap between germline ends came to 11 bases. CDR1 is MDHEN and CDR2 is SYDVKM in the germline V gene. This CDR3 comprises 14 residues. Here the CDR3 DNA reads TGTGCCAGCAGGCAGGATTTAGCTAACTATGGCTACACCTTC. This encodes CASRQDLANYGYTF.

DNA for the CDR3: TGTGCCAGCAGTTACCGGGCGGGGTCTAAGCAGACCCAGTACTTC. Translated: CASSYRAGSKQTQYF. This chain uses TRBV6-5 with TRBJ2-5, with D perhaps TRBD2 (6 bases). Germline V gene data show CDR1 as MNHEY and CDR2 as SVGAGI. This CDR3 comprises 15 residues. The V and J ends lost 2 bases and 6 bases respectively, with 16 bases between them.

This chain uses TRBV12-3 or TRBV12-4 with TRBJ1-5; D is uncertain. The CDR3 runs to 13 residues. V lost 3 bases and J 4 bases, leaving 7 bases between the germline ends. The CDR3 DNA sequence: TGTGCCAGCAGTTTGAGGGTTAATCAGCCCCAGCATTTT. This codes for CASSLRVNQPQHF.

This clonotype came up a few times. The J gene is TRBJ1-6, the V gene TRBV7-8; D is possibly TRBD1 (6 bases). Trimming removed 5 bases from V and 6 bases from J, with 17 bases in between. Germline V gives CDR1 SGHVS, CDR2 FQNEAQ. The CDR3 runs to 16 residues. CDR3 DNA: TGTGCCAGCAGCCTTCAGGGGCGGGTGGGTAATTCACCCCTCCACTTT. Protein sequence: CASSLQGRVGNSPLHF.

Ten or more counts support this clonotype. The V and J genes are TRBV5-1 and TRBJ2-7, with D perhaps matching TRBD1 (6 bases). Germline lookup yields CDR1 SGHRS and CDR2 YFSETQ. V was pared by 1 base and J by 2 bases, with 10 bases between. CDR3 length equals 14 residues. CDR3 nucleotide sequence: TGCGCCAGCAGCTTGACAGGGCCGACCTACGAGCAGTACTTC. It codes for CASSLTGPTYEQYF.

The CDR3 DNA reads TGTGCCAGCAGTCGGACAGTTACTTATAATTCACCCCTCCACTTT. It specifies CASSRTVTYNSPLHF. The rearrangement links TRBV6-5 to TRBJ1-6; TRBD1 is a possible D gene (6 bases). Germline V gene lookup returns CDR1 MNHEY and CDR2 SVGAGI. This CDR3 region has 15 residues. Trimming took 5 bases from V and 4 from J, leaving 12 bases between them.

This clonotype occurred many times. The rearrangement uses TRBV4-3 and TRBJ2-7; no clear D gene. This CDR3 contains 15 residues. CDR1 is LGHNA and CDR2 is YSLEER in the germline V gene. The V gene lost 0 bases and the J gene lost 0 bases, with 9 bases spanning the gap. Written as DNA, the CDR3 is TGCGCCAGCAGCCAAGACGCGACTTCCTCCTACGAGCAGTACTTC. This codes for CASSQDATSSYEQYF.

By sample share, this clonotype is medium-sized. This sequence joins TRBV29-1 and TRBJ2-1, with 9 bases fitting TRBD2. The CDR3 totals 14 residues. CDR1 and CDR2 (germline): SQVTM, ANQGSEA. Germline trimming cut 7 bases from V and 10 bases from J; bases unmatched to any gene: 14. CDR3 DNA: TGCAGCGCTGATGCGGGGGGGCCAGTGAGCGAGCAGTTCTTC. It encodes CSADAGGPVSEQFF.